The rows below give T cell receptor beta chains drawn from one sample of a study of cytomegalovirus exposure and HLA in healthy donors. Profiling relied on immunoSEQ multiplex PCR, and the TCRdb table lists in-frame clones only, not all of them. The repertoire has 120,000 or so clones, 70% to 85% of them found once; the top ten carry about 2%. Sequences were obtained from PBMCs. The receptor source for this set is a young man in good health and CMV-seronegative. CDR3s include the opening cysteine and the closing phenylalanine or tryptophan. The order of the fields is D gene, clone size, J gene, V gene, CDR3 DNA, CDR3 protein. The D gene is left open where the match is weak. Only part of the rows carry a size: once, few, many, or a class if the clone is expanded.

NA,few,TRBJ1-1,TRBV11-2,TGTGCCAGCAGCTTGCTTCCGGCAGGAAACACTGAAGCTTTCTTT,CASSLLPAGNTEAFF
TRBD2,few,TRBJ2-7,TRBV5-1,TGCGCCAGCAGCTCCCCGTTAGGACTAGCGCGGTACGAGCAGTACTTC,CASSSPLGLARYEQYF
NA,NA,TRBJ1-2,TRBV28,TGTGCCAGCAGTTTTGAGGGTAACTATGGCTACACCTTC,CASSFEGNYGYTF
TRBD1,NA,TRBJ1-5,TRBV27,TGTGCCAGCAGTTTGAGGGGGCCCAATCAGCCCCAGCATTTT,CASSLRGPNQPQHF
TRBD1,NA,TRBJ2-7,TRBV7-2,TGTGCCAGCAGCTTAATCAGATTGAAGGACAGGGGGCTGAGAAACGAGCAGTACTTC,CASSLIRLKDRGLRNEQYF
TRBD1,NA,TRBJ1-2,TRBV7-9,TGTGCCAGCAGCCCCCCGGGACAGGGTAACTATGGCTACACCTTC,CASSPPGQGNYGYTF
TRBD1,NA,TRBJ1-4,TRBV7-6,TGTGCCGGCAGCCCCCGACAGGGGAATGAAAAACTGTTTTTT,CAGSPRQGNEKLFF
NA,NA,TRBJ2-7,TRBV5-6,TGTGCCAGCAGCTTGGTAGGCGTTTCGGGGGAGCAGTACTTC,CASSLVGVSGEQYF
NA,NA,TRBJ2-3,TRBV6-5,TGTGCCAGCAGTTATTCGGTGCCGGGGAGCATGAATACGCAGTATTTT,CASSYSVPGSMNTQYF
TRBD2,NA,TRBJ2-7,TRBV18,TGTGCCAGCTCACTACAAAGCGGGGGCCAGGATGCGCAGTACTTC,CASSLQSGGQDAQYF
NA,NA,TRBJ1-2,TRBV6-6,TGTGCCAGCAGTAATGGGGCGGGGGGCAGGAGCTATGGCTACACCTTC,CASSNGAGGRSYGYTF
TRBD2,NA,TRBJ2-1,TRBV7-9,TGTGCCAGCAGCTTAAGCAGCGGGGGCAGGAATGAGCAGTTCTTC,CASSLSSGGRNEQFF
TRBD1,few,TRBJ2-5,TRBV6-1,TGTGCCACAATCCGAGACAGGGGGCGGGAGACCCAGTACTTC,CATIRDRGRETQYF
TRBD1,NA,TRBJ2-7,TRBV5-1,TGCGCCAGCAGCTTGGCCACCGGGACAGGGAAGTACGAGCAGTACTTC,CASSLATGTGKYEQYF
NA,NA,TRBJ2-6,TRBV5-4,TGTGCCAGCAGCTTGGGGGGGACATTGCCGGTCCTGACTTTC,CASSLGGTLPVLTF
TRBD2,few,TRBJ2-3,TRBV2,TGTGCCAGCAGTGGCGGCGGGGGGGACACAGATACGCAGTATTTT,CASSGGGGDTDTQYF
NA,NA,TRBJ2-7,TRBV6-5,TGTGCCAGCAGTTATCTCTCCGGAGGAAACTACGAGCAGTACTTC,CASSYLSGGNYEQYF
TRBD2,few,TRBJ2-7,TRBV18,TGTGCCAGCTCCGCGACTAGCGGGGCGACCTGGGGCGAGCAGTACTTC,CASSATSGATWGEQYF
NA,NA,TRBJ1-2,TRBV5-6,TGTGCCAGCAGCCGTTCCAGGGTTGGCTACACCTTC,CASSRSRVGYTF
NA,few,TRBJ2-1,TRBV29-1,TGCAGCGTTGAAGATACTCAAGTCTCCTACAATGAGCAGTTCTTC,CSVEDTQVSYNEQFF
NA,NA,TRBJ2-7,TRBV7-9,TGTGCCAGCAGCCCGACGGGGAGCCCATCCTACGAGCAGTACTTC,CASSPTGSPSYEQYF
NA,NA,TRBJ2-3,TRBV15,TGTGCCACCAGCACAGGACAGATGAACACAGATACGCAGTATTTT,CATSTGQMNTDTQYF
TRBD1,few,TRBJ1-2,TRBV4-1,TGCGCCAGCAGCCAAGAAGGACAGGGAGGCTCGAACACCTTC,CASSQEGQGGSNTF
TRBD2,NA,TRBJ2-7,TRBV6-1,TGTGCCAGCACTGAGTTCGGACTAGCACCTCTCAAGCAGTACTTC,CASTEFGLAPLKQYF
NA,few,TRBJ1-2,TRBV7-2,TGTGCCAGCAGCTTATGGCAGGGGCCGGATAATGGCTACACCTTC,CASSLWQGPDNGYTF
TRBD2,NA,TRBJ2-3,TRBV11-2,TGTGCCAGCAGCCCACCTCGGGCGGGGGGGCGGGCAGATACGCAGTATTTT,CASSPPRAGGRADTQYF
NA,NA,TRBJ1-2,TRBV10-3,TGTGCCATCAGTGAGGACAGATATGGCTACACCTTC,CAISEDRYGYTF
TRBD1,NA,TRBJ2-5,TRBV6-1,TGTGCCAGCAGCTCGGACAGGGACGAGACCCAGTACTTC,CASSSDRDETQYF
NA,NA,TRBJ2-5,TRBV27,TGTGCCAGCAGTTTAACCGGGTACCAAGAGACCCAGTACTTC,CASSLTGYQETQYF
NA,NA,TRBJ1-1,TRBV18,TGTGCCAGCTCACCCCCAGTTGTGGGGAGCACTGAAGCTTTCTTT,CASSPPVVGSTEAFF
TRBD1,NA,TRBJ2-1,TRBV18,TGTGCCAGCTCCCCCCTCCCCCTGACAGGGGGTATAGGAAAAGCCTCCTACAATGAGCAGTTCTTC,CASSPLPLTGGIGKASYNEQFF
NA,NA,TRBJ2-2,TRBV11-3,TGTGCCAGCAGCTCAATCACCGGGGAGCTGTTTTTT,CASSSITGELFF
TRBD1,NA,TRBJ2-1,TRBV5-4,TGTGCCAGCAGCGAAACAGGGGGCAATGAGCAGTTCTTC,CASSETGGNEQFF
TRBD1,NA,TRBJ2-1,TRBV5-4,TGTGCCAGCAGCTACAGGGGGTTTTACAATGAGCAGTTCTTC,CASSYRGFYNEQFF
TRBD2,NA,TRBJ2-7,TRBV11-2,TGTGCCAGCAGCTGGGGGGAGGGCGGATCCTACGAGCAGTACTTC,CASSWGEGGSYEQYF
TRBD2,NA,TRBJ2-1,TRBV5-1,TGCGCCAGCAGCTTGGGAGCTAGCGGGGGAGGAAATGAGCAGTTCTTC,CASSLGASGGGNEQFF
TRBD1,NA,TRBJ2-2,TRBV29-1,TGCAGCGCTACGGGACAGGCCGGGGAGCTGTTTTTT,CSATGQAGELFF
TRBD1,NA,TRBJ1-1,TRBV9,TGTGCCAGCAGCCCGAGACAGGGATCGAACACTGAAGCTTTCTTT,CASSPRQGSNTEAFF
TRBD2,NA,TRBJ2-7,TRBV6-5,TGTGCCAGCAGTCCCGGACTAGCGAGACCCTACGAGCAGTACTTC,CASSPGLARPYEQYF
TRBD1,NA,TRBJ1-2,TRBV19,TGTGCCAATAGTCGACAGGGGAGTGGAGGGTTGGATGGCTACACCTTC,CANSRQGSGGLDGYTF
TRBD2,NA,TRBJ2-5,TRBV6-6,TGTGCCAGCAGTTGGACTAGCCCGCAAGAGACCCAGTACTTC,CASSWTSPQETQYF
TRBD1,NA,TRBJ1-5,TRBV19,TGTGCCAGCGACTTCGGGACAGGAAATAAAGTCCATCAGCCCCAGCATTTT,CASDFGTGNKVHQPQHF